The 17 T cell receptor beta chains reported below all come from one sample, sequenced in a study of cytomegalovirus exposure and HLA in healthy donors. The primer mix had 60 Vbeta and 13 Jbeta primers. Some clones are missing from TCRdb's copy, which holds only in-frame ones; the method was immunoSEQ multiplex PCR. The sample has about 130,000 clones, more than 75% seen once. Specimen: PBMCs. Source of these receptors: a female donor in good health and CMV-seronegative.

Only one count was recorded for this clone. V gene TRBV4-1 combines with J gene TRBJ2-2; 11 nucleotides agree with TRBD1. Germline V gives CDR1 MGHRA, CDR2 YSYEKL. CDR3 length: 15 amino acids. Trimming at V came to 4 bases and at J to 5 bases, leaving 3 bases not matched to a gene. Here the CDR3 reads CASSPGQGATGELFF. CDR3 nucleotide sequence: TGCGCCAGCAGCCCTGGACAGGGGGCGACCGGGGAGCTGTTTTTT.

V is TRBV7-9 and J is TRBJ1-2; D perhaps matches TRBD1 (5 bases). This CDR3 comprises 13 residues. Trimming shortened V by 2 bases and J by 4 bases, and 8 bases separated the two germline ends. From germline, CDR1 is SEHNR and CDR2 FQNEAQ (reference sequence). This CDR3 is CASSLMGLYGYTF. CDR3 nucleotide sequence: TGTGCCAGCAGCTTAATGGGGCTCTATGGCTACACCTTC.

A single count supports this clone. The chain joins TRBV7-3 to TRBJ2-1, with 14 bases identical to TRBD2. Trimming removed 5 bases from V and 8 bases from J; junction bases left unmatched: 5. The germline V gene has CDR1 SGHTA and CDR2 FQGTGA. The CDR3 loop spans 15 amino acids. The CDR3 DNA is TGTGCCAGCAGCCGGACTAGCGGGAGGTTTCATGAGCAGTTCTTC. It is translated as CASSRTSGRFHEQFF.

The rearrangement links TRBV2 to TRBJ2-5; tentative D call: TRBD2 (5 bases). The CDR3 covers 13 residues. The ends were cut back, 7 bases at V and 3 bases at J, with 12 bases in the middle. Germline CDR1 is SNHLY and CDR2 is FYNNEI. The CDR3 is CASNEGVEETQYF. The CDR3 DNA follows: TGTGCCAGCAATGAGGGCGTGGAAGAGACCCAGTACTTC. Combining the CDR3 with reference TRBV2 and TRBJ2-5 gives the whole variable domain EPEVTQTPSHQVTQMGQEVILRCVPISNHLYFYWYRQILGQKVEFLVSFYNNEISEKSEIFDDQFSVERPDGSNFTLKIRSTKLEDSAMYFCASNEGVEETQYFGPGTRLLVL.

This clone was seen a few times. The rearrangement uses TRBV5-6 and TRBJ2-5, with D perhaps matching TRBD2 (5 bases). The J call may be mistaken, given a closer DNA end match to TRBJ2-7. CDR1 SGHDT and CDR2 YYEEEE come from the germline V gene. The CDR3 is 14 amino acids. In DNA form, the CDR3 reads TGTGCCAGCAGCTTGGGGCAGAGGGCCTACGAGCAGTACTTC. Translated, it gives CASSLGQRAYEQYF.

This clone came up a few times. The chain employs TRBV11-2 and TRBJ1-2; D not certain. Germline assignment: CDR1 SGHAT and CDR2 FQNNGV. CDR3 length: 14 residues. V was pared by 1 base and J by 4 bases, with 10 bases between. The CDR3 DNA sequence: TGTGCCAGCAGCTTAGCACAGCTAAGCTATGGCTACACCTTC. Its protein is CASSLAQLSYGYTF.

The CDR3, as DNA: TGTGCCAGCCTACACAGGGGTGTCGAAAAACTGTTTTTT. Translating gives CASLHRGVEKLFF. V is TRBV28 and J is TRBJ1-4; TRBD1 agrees at 7 bases. Germline loops: CDR1 MDHEN, CDR2 SYDVKM. J was trimmed by 8 bases and V by 8 bases; bases with no gene match: 8. This CDR3 has 13 residues.

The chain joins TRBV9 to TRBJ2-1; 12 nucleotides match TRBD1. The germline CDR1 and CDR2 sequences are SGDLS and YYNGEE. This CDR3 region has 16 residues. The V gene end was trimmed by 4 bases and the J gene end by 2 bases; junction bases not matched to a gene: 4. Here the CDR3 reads CASSPGTGGAYNEQFF. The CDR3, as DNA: TGTGCCAGCAGCCCTGGGACAGGGGGCGCCTACAATGAGCAGTTCTTC. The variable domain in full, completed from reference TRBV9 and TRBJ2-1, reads DSGVTQTPKHLITATGQRVTLRCSPRSGDLSVYWYQQSLDQGLQFLIQYYNGEERAKGNILERFSAQQFPDLHSELNLSSLELGDSALYFCASSPGTGGAYNEQFFGPGTRLTVL.

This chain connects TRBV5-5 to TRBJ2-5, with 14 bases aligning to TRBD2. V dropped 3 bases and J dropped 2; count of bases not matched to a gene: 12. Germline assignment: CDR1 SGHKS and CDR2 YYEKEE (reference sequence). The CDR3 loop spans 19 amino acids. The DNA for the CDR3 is TGTGCCAGCAGCTCGGGACTAGCGGGAGCATACGGGAAACAAGAGACCCAGTACTTC. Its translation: CASSSGLAGAYGKQETQYF.

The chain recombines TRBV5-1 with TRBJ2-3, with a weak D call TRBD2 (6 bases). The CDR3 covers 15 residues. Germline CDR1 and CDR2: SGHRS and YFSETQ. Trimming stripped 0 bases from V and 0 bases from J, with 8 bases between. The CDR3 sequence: CASSLVAESTDTQYF. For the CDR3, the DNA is TGCGCCAGCAGCTTGGTAGCGGAAAGCACAGATACGCAGTATTTT.

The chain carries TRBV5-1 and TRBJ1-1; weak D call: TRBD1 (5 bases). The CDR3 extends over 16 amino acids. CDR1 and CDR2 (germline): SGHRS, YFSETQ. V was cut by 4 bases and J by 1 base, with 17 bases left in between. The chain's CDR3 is CASSPGGGAANTEAFF. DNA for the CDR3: TGCGCCAGCAGCCCTGGGGGGGGAGCCGCGAACACTGAAGCTTTCTTT.

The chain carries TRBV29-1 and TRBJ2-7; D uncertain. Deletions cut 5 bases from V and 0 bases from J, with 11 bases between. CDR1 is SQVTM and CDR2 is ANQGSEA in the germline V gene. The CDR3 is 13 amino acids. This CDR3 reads CSVTDGDSYEQYF. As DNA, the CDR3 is TGCAGCGTTACCGACGGAGACTCCTACGAGCAGTACTTC.

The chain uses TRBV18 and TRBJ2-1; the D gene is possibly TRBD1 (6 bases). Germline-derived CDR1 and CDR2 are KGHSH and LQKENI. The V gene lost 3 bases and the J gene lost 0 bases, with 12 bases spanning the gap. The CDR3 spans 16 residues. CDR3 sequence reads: CASSPPGTFSYNEQFF. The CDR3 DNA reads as TGTGCCAGCTCACCGCCCGGGACATTCTCCTACAATGAGCAGTTCTTC.

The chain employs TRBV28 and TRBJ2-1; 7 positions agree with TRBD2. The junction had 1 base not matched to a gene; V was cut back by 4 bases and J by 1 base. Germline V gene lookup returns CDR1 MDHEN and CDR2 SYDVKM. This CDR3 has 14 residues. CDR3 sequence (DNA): TGTGCCAGCAGTTACGGGAGGTCCTACAATGAGCAGTTCTTC. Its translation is CASSYGRSYNEQFF.

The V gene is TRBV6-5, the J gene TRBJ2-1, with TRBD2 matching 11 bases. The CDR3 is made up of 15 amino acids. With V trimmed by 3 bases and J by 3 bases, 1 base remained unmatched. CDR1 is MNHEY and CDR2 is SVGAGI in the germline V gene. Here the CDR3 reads CASSYTSGGYNEQFF. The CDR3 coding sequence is TGTGCCAGCAGTTATACTAGCGGGGGCTACAATGAGCAGTTCTTC.

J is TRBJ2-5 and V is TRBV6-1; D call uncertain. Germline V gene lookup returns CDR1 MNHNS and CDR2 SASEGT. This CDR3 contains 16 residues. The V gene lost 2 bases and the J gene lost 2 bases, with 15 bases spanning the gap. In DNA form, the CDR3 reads TGTGCCAGCAGTGAACTGGCAGGATTACCTCAAGAGACCCAGTACTTC. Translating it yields CASSELAGLPQETQYF.

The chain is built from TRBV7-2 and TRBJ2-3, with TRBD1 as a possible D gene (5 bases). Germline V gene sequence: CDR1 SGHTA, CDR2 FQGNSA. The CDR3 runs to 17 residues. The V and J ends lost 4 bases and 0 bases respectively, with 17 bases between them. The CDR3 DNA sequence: TGTGCCAGCAGCTCCCTCCCCACGACAGTTAGCACAGATACGCAGTATTTT. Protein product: CASSSLPTTVSTDTQYF.